Sequencing of this T cell receptor (beta chain) was carried out in a study of OX40 agonist ivuxolimab in advanced cancers. The overall study: A partial response was reached by three patients: one with hepatocellular carcinoma and two with cutaneous melanoma.

CDR1 is SGHRS and CDR2 is YFSETQ in the germline V gene. This CDR3 is 20 amino acids long. The J segment lost 2 bases and the V segment lost 0 bases, leaving 10 bases of the junction unmatched. Assay: immunoSEQ multiplex PCR; the TCRdb copy retains only in-frame clones and omits some. In the table there are around 71,000 clones, around 82% of which are singletons. Study outcomes and limitations: Partial responders dosed at 0.1-3.0 mg/kg displayed clonal expansion ranking among the lowest.

Of note for this clone: Its target is not known.

The TCR originated in an adult with an advanced solid tumor such as melanoma, head and neck, liver or kidney cancer. The chain combines TRBV5-1 with TRBJ2-1; 14 bases match TRBD2. The input for sequencing was CD4+ or CD8+ T cells sorted from blood, taken in a trial of the OX40 agonist ivuxolimab. The CDR3 coding sequence is TGCGCCAGCAGCTTGGTTAGAGGACTAGCGGGAGGATTAACCTACAATGAGCAGTTCTTC. It is translated as CASSLVRGLAGGLTYNEQFF.